This TCR beta chain was documented in a study of Ad26.COV2.S vaccination and SARS-CoV-2 variants. Overall study context: The Ad26.COV2.S arm of the COV1001 trial was where the donor was placed. Intramuscular Ad26.COV2.S at 5x10^10 or 1x10^11 viral particles.

Worth noting for this clone: What it recognizes is unknown.

Study conclusions and caveats: Total T cell responses may have been underestimated by the TCR breadth and depth analyses.

Treatment indicated: roughly 19 received Ad26.COV2.S at low or high dose, single or two shots; about five received placebo; per-sample allocation not given. Sampling took place 63 days after the first vaccine or placebo injection. Donation was by an adult aged 18-55 years who was in Boston. TCRdb's table, derived via immunoSEQ multiplex PCR, lists solely in-frame clones and lacks some. The sample lists some 390,000 clones; approximately 89% were seen once. Trimming cost V 4 bases and J 5 bases; bases outside gene matches: 9. Per the germline V gene, CDR1 is KGHDR and CDR2 is SFDVKD. CDR3 length equals 16 residues.

The receptor's source is a person aged 18-60 years who received the Ad26.COV2.S COVID-19 vaccine or a placebo. This rearrangement joins TRBV24-1 to TRBJ2-1; 8 nucleotides agree with TRBD2. This specimen was peripheral blood, taken in a trial of Ad26.COV2.S vaccine versus placebo. CDR3 amino acids: CATSEYTGTSHNEQFF. Written as DNA, the CDR3 is TGTGCCACCAGTGAATATACCGGGACTAGTCACAATGAGCAGTTCTTC.